The 32 T cell receptor beta chains presented below share a single source sample, sequenced in a study of blood T cells in healthy people across ages. A second PCR, run for roughly 7 to 12 cycles, used a sample-barcoded 5' primer plus a J-beta primer mix. TCRdb reanalysed the 5' RACE reads using MiXCR and keeps one entry per CDR3 protein. The sample has 980,000 or so distinct CDR3 sequences, around 48% seen once. Sequencing used blood. The source of these receptors is a man aged 25 to 45 in good health.

This clonotype occurred a few times. The chain is built from TRBV10-2 and TRBJ2-5; a weak D match, TRBD1 (5 bases). The closer fit of TRBJ2-7 to the DNA end suggests the J call may be wrong. CDR1 and CDR2 from the germline V gene are WSHSY and SAAADI. The CDR3 runs 13 residues. CDR3 sequence: CASSSTGFNEQYF. CDR3 nucleotide sequence: TGCGCCAGCAGTAGTACAGGTTTCAACGAGCAGTACTTC.

V usage is TRBV19 and J usage is TRBJ2-7; TRBD1 matches 10 bases. CDR1 is LNHDA, CDR2 SQIVND, per germline (reference sequence). J was trimmed by 3 bases and V by 9 bases; bases with no gene match: 8. The length of the CDR3 is 14 residues. The CDR3 DNA is TGTGCCAGCGCGCACCGGGACAGGGGCTACGAGCAGTACTTC. Translating it yields CASAHRDRGYEQYF. Complete variable domain (other parts from reference TRBV19 and TRBJ2-7): DGGITQSPKYLFRKEGQNVTLSCEQNLNHDAMYWYRQDPGQGLRLIYYSQIVNDFQKGDIAEGYSVSREKKESFPLTVTSAQKNPTAFYLCASAHRDRGYEQYFGPGTRLTVT.

This chain joins TRBV9 and TRBJ2-5; D not resolved. V was clipped by 1 base and J by 2 bases, with 9 bases between them. The CDR3 contains 14 residues. Germline V lookup: CDR1 SGDLS, CDR2 YYNGEE. DNA of the CDR3: TGTGCCAGCAGCGTAACCAGCCTTCAAGAGACCCAGTACTTC. Amino acid sequence: CASSVTSLQETQYF.

This clonotype was detected a few times. This chain connects TRBV27 to TRBJ2-7, with 8 bases lining up with TRBD2. The CDR3 is 15 residues long. V lost 1 base to trimming and J lost 5 bases; unmatched junction nucleotides: 7. Germline loops: CDR1 MNHEY, CDR2 SMNVEV (reference sequence). CDR3 coding DNA: TGTGCCAGCAGTTTATTACCGGGACTAGTACACGAGCAGTACTTC. Amino acid sequence: CASSLLPGLVHEQYF.

The chain employs TRBV24-1 and TRBJ1-1, with D possibly TRBD1 on 6 matching bases. The V and J ends lost 1 base and 0 bases respectively, with 8 bases between them. CDR3 size: 15 residues. Per the germline V gene, CDR1 is KGHDR and CDR2 is SFDVKD. The CDR3 loop reads CATSDLRTVNTEAFF. CDR3 bases: TGTGCCACCAGTGATTTACGGACAGTGAACACTGAAGCTTTCTTT.

This clonotype was observed many times. The genes are TRBV6-2 or TRBV6-3 and TRBJ2-1; D remains ambiguous. The germline CDR1 and CDR2 sequences are MNHEY and SVGEGT. Trimming took off 5 bases at V and 0 bases at J, with 14 bases between the two ends. CDR3 length: 16 amino acids. The CDR3, as DNA: TGTGCCAGCAGTCCCTGGGCCGCTAGCTCCTACAATGAGCAGTTCTTC. Translating gives CASSPWAASSYNEQFF.

The chain recombines TRBV4-3 with TRBJ2-7, with D perhaps TRBD1 (5 bases). With 0 bases removed from V and 5 bases from J, the gap between germline ends came to 11 bases. CDR1 and CDR2 from the germline V gene are LGHNA and YSLEER. CDR3 length: 14 residues. The CDR3 here is CASSQDREADEQYF. As DNA, the CDR3 is TGCGCCAGCAGCCAAGACAGGGAAGCCGACGAGCAGTACTTC.

The rearrangement uses TRBV7-9 and TRBJ2-7; D gene unclear. The CDR3 contains 14 residues. Looked up from germline, CDR1 is SEHNR and CDR2 is FQNEAQ (reference sequence). Trimming removed 5 bases from V and 5 bases from J, with 16 bases in between. The CDR3 spells CASSLGQSAHEQYF. CDR3 nucleotides: TGTGCCAGCAGCCTTGGCCAGTCAGCTCACGAGCAGTACTTC.

V gene TRBV20-1 combines with J gene TRBJ1-5, with TRBD1 matching 8 bases. The germline V gene has CDR1 DFQATT and CDR2 SNEGSKA (reference sequence). The V and J ends lost 3 bases and 4 bases, in that order; junction bases with no gene match: 8. CDR3 size: 15 residues. The chain's CDR3 is CSASLDRGGNQPQHF. The CDR3 DNA reads TGCAGTGCTAGTCTCGACAGGGGAGGTAATCAGCCCCAGCATTTT.

The chain combines TRBV6-5 with TRBJ2-7; D is perhaps TRBD2 (6 bases). CDR1 and CDR2 (germline): MNHEY, SVGAGI. Trimming took 9 bases from V and 7 from J, leaving 22 bases between them. The CDR3 consists of 14 residues. The CDR3: CASSPPLEGNEQYF. The CDR3 DNA reads TGTGCCAGTAGTCCACCACTGGAGGGCAATGAGCAGTACTTC.

The gene calls are TRBV5-1 and TRBJ2-5, with D possibly matching TRBD1 (6 bases). The CDR3 covers 15 residues. V lost 3 bases to trimming and J lost 1 base, with 13 bases between them. Germline-derived CDR1 and CDR2 are SGHRS and YFSETQ. CDR3 in amino acids: CASSWAGAVQETQYF. In DNA, the CDR3 is TGCGCCAGCAGCTGGGCAGGGGCGGTCCAAGAGACCCAGTACTTC.

The genes are TRBV4-3 and TRBJ1-6; D is ambiguous. Trimming shortened V by 0 bases and J by 10 bases, and 7 bases separated the two germline ends. CDR1 is LGHNA and CDR2 is YSLEER in the germline V gene. This CDR3 comprises 13 residues. As DNA, the CDR3 is TGCGCCAGCAGCCAAGATAGGCAGTCACCCCTCCACTTT. It yields the protein CASSQDRQSPLHF.

This clonotype was recorded a few times. The junction does not match germline at one end; this may be a read error. This chain connects TRBV5-1 to TRBJ2-7, with no clear D. Per germline, CDR1 SGHRS and CDR2 YFSETQ. The CDR3 contains 13 residues. The CDR3 is CASSLDGVYEQYF. As DNA, the CDR3 is TGTGCCAGCAGCTTAGACGGAGTCTACGAGCAGTACTTC.

In its sample, this clonotype was seen many times. The CDR3 DNA is TGTGCCAGCAGTGAAGGGGGGGCAGGGAATCGACACTATGGCTACACCTTC. Amino acids: CASSEGGAGNRHYGYTF. The J gene is TRBJ1-2, the V gene TRBV25-1; the D gene is possibly TRBD1 (6 bases). V lost 2 bases and J 3 bases, leaving 19 bases between the germline ends. CDR1 is MGHDK and CDR2 is SYGVNS in the germline V gene. This CDR3 is 17 amino acids long.

This clonotype has a single count. The J gene is TRBJ2-3, the V gene TRBV12-3 or TRBV12-4; unclear D gene. There are 15 residues in the CDR3. The ends were cut back, 1 base at V and 0 bases at J, with 8 bases in the middle. This CDR3 reads CASSLERVSTDTQYF. CDR3 bases: TGTGCCAGCAGTTTAGAGAGAGTAAGCACAGATACGCAGTATTTT.

This clonotype has just a few counts. The genes are TRBV20-1 and TRBJ2-7; 12 bases are a match to TRBD2. Trimming took 5 bases from V and 3 from J; bases not matched to a gene: 8. Per the germline V gene, CDR1 is DFQATT and CDR2 is SNEGSKA (reference sequence). The CDR3 runs to 15 residues. CDR3 in amino acids: CSAGLGLAGFYEQYF. DNA for the CDR3: TGCAGTGCTGGACTAGGACTAGCGGGGTTCTACGAGCAGTACTTC.

The chain employs TRBV12-3 or TRBV12-4 and TRBJ2-7; 8 bases align to TRBD1. The J segment lost 3 bases and the V segment lost 3 bases, leaving 4 bases of the junction unmatched. This CDR3 comprises 14 residues. CDR3 protein: CASSFPGTGYEQYF. The DNA for the CDR3 is TGTGCCAGCAGTTTCCCCGGGACAGGCTACGAGCAGTACTTC.

The chain links TRBV29-1 to TRBJ2-7; 7 bases match TRBD2. With V trimmed by 6 bases and J by 0 bases, 5 bases remained unmatched. CDR1 SQVTM and CDR2 ANQGSEA come from the germline V gene. The CDR3 loop spans 13 amino acids. CDR3 in DNA: TGCAGCGTCCAAAGCGGGGACTCCTACGAGCAGTACTTC. Its translation: CSVQSGDSYEQYF.

The chain recombines TRBV20-1 with TRBJ2-1; no clear D gene. In germline, CDR1 is DFQATT, CDR2 SNEGSKA (reference sequence). This CDR3 contains 15 residues. V dropped 3 bases and J dropped 0 bases, with 12 bases sitting between them. CDR3 amino acids: CSASVWALSYNEQFF. The CDR3 coding sequence is TGCAGTGCTAGCGTCTGGGCTCTCTCCTACAATGAGCAGTTCTTC.

This clonotype was found once. This sequence joins TRBV14 and TRBJ2-2, with TRBD1 matching 7 bases. Germline loops: CDR1 SGHDN, CDR2 FVKESK. This CDR3 has 18 amino acids. Trimming cost V 0 bases and J 3 bases; bases outside gene matches: 10. The CDR3 spells CASSQEGQFNWYTGELFF. The DNA for the CDR3 is TGTGCCAGCAGCCAAGAGGGACAGTTTAATTGGTACACCGGGGAGCTGTTTTTT.

J is TRBJ2-1 and V is TRBV20-1, with D possibly being TRBD1 or TRBD2 (5 bases each). Trimming stripped 3 bases from V and 2 bases from J, with 11 bases between. The CDR3 sequence is 14 residues long. Germline CDR1 reads DFQATT; CDR2 reads SNEGSKA (reference sequence). The CDR3 here is CSARRGRPYNEQFF. The CDR3 region has the DNA TGCAGTGCTAGGAGGGGCCGGCCCTACAATGAGCAGTTCTTC.

The V call is TRBV7-9, the J call TRBJ1-6; D is ambiguous. V shed 0 bases and J shed 8 bases, with 11 bases lying between them. Germline CDR1 is SEHNR and CDR2 is FQNEAQ (reference sequence). CDR3 length: 15 amino acids. The CDR3 sequence is CASSLAGRGDSPLHF. The CDR3 nucleotides read TGTGCCAGCAGCTTAGCCGGGCGCGGAGATTCACCCCTCCACTTT.

The V and J genes are TRBV7-9 and TRBJ2-2, with TRBD2 matching 12 bases. Germline CDR1 reads SEHNR; CDR2 reads FQNEAQ (reference sequence). CDR3 length: 16 amino acids. Unmatched junction bases numbered 4, after V lost 5 bases and J lost 3 bases. This CDR3 reads CASSTGLAGYTGELFF. Here the CDR3 DNA reads TGTGCCAGCAGCACCGGACTAGCGGGGTACACCGGGGAGCTGTTTTTT. The entire variable domain, with the rest obtained from reference TRBV7-9 and TRBJ2-2, is as follows: DTGVSQNPRHKITKRGQNVTFRCDPISEHNRLYWYRQTLGQGPEFLTYFQNEAQLEKSRLLSDRFSAERPKGSFSTLEIQRTEQGDSAMYLCASSTGLAGYTGELFFGEGSRLTVL.

V gene TRBV12-3 or TRBV12-4 combines with J gene TRBJ2-4, with D uncertain. The CDR3 runs 15 residues. V lost 6 bases and J 1 base, leaving 13 bases between the germline ends. For the CDR3, the DNA is TGTGCCAGCAGGGGTAGCTTACTCGCCAAAAACATTCAGTACTTC. Amino acid sequence: CASRGSLLAKNIQYF.

There are a few counts of this clonotype. The rearrangement links TRBV4-1 to TRBJ1-2; D call uncertain. This CDR3 is built from 13 residues. Germline V lookup: CDR1 MGHRA, CDR2 YSYEKL. Trimming took 1 base from V and 5 from J, leaving 8 bases between them. CDR3 sequence reads: CASSQAGEYGYTF. CDR3 bases: TGCGCCAGCAGCCAAGCTGGCGAGTATGGCTACACCTTC.

This clonotype came up once. The chain combines TRBV5-1 with TRBJ2-5; 10 nucleotides agree with TRBD1. The V gene's germline CDR1 is SGHRS and CDR2 YFSETQ. J lost 11 bases, V lost 4 bases, and 8 bases had no gene match. CDR3 length equals 13 residues. The CDR3 loop reads CASSMGQGNEQYF. The CDR3 coding sequence is TGCGCCAGCAGCATGGGACAGGGGAATGAGCAGTACTTC.

This clonotype was recorded only once. The chain joins TRBV2 to TRBJ1-2; maybe TRBD1 (5 bases). The V end was cut by 4 bases, the J end by 0 bases, with 12 bases between. This CDR3 has 15 amino acids. From germline, CDR1 is SNHLY and CDR2 FYNNEI. Here the CDR3 DNA reads TGTGCCAGCAGTGCAGGACAACCCGCTAACTATGGCTACACCTTC. Amino acid sequence: CASSAGQPANYGYTF.

The rearrangement links TRBV6-5 to TRBJ2-1; TRBD2 matches 10 bases. The DNA end is more similar to TRBJ2-7, so the J call may be wrong. CDR1 and CDR2 (germline): MNHEY, SVGAGI. The CDR3 is made up of 16 amino acids. This chain's CDR3 is CASSFGLAAVGNEQYF. For the CDR3, the DNA is TGTGCCAGCAGTTTCGGACTAGCGGCCGTCGGGAATGAGCAGTACTTC.

The chain couples TRBV7-9 to TRBJ1-2, with D perhaps TRBD1 (6 bases). This CDR3 comprises 12 residues. Trimming pared 4 bases from V and 10 bases from J, leaving 13 bases between. Germline CDR1 is SEHNR and CDR2 is FQNEAQ (reference sequence). The CDR3, as DNA: TGTGCCAGCAGCTACATAACAGGGTCCTACACCTTC. Its protein product is CASSYITGSYTF.

The table lists this clonotype with a count of one. CDR3 sequence (DNA): TGTGCCAGCAGTTCCCGGGGGGGGTCCGGGGAGCTGTTTTTT. This encodes CASSSRGGSGELFF. This chain uses TRBV12-3 or TRBV12-4 with TRBJ2-2, with 8 bases aligning to TRBD2. Germline trimming cut 4 bases from V and 6 bases from J; bases unmatched to any gene: 4. CDR3 length: 14 residues.

This clonotype was observed a few times. The V and J genes are TRBV10-3 and TRBJ1-5; possibly TRBD1 for D (5 bases). Germline V gene data show CDR1 as ENHRY and CDR2 as SYGVKD. V was cut by 2 bases and J by 3 bases, with 8 bases left in between. The length of the CDR3 is 14 residues. The CDR3 is CAISERRVNQPQHF. CDR3 bases: TGTGCCATCAGTGAGCGCAGGGTCAATCAGCCCCAGCATTTT.

This clonotype was recorded at least ten times. The V call is TRBV12-3 or TRBV12-4, the J call TRBJ1-5; weak D call: TRBD1 (6 bases). The CDR3 is 14 amino acids. V gave up 5 bases and J gave up 1 base, with 9 bases separating them. CDR3 protein: CASSLTGSNQPQHF. CDR3 coding DNA: TGTGCCAGCAGTCTCACAGGGAGCAATCAGCCCCAGCATTTT.